Presented here are 19 T cell receptor beta chains from one specimen sequenced in a study of shared clonotypes between healthy human individuals. Selected positively for CCR7 and CD45RO-negative, naive CD8 cells excluded terminally differentiated effector memory CD45RA+ cells. Profiling relied on immunoSEQ multiplex PCR, and the TCRdb table lists in-frame clones only, not all of them. This repertoire shows millions of clones, about 93% found once; its top ten account for about 1.5%. Source material: naive CD8+ T cells from PBMCs. The receptors shown here come from a young man in good health. Some clones in this sample may be carry-over from other donors' samples.

CDR3 amino acids: CASSMTGGPSDTQYF. CDR3 coding DNA: TGTGCCAGCAGCATGACAGGGGGTCCTTCAGATACGCAGTATTTT. The chain carries TRBV7-9 and TRBJ2-3; TRBD1 aligns across 9 bases. Per germline, CDR1 SEHNR and CDR2 FQNEAQ (reference sequence). The V and J ends lost 5 bases and 4 bases, in that order; junction bases with no gene match: 7. This CDR3 is built from 15 residues. The full variable domain, rest sourced from reference TRBV7-9 and TRBJ2-3, is DTGVSQNPRHKITKRGQNVTFRCDPISEHNRLYWYRQTLGQGPEFLTYFQNEAQLEKSRLLSDRFSAERPKGSFSTLEIQRTEQGDSAMYLCASSMTGGPSDTQYFGPGTRLTVL.

This clone was seen a single time. The chain carries TRBV9 and TRBJ1-1; 10 bases align to TRBD1. The CDR3 has 16 residues. Losses at the gene ends were 3 bases for V and 3 bases for J; bases not matched to a gene: 8. Germline V CDR1 and CDR2: SGDLS, YYNGEE. CDR3 loop: CASSAWTGGLDTEAFF. For the CDR3, the DNA is TGTGCCAGCAGCGCGTGGACAGGGGGGCTCGACACTGAAGCTTTCTTT.

The rearrangement joins TRBV6-5 to TRBJ1-1; no clear D gene. Germline loops: CDR1 MNHEY, CDR2 SVGAGI. V was trimmed by 0 bases and J by 8 bases, leaving 13 bases between them. The CDR3 runs to 14 residues. CDR3 protein: CASSYSRSGEEAFF. The CDR3 DNA is TGTGCCAGCAGTTACTCTCGGTCCGGAGAAGAAGCTTTCTTT.

A few counts support this clone. The chain is built from TRBV7-9 and TRBJ2-7; 7 nucleotides match TRBD1. The germline gives CDR1 SEHNR, CDR2 FQNEAQ (reference sequence). CDR3 length equals 15 residues. V trimming: 4 bases; J trimming: 2 bases; junction bases outside the gene matches: 8. This CDR3 reads CASSSSGTVTYEQYF. CDR3 bases: TGTGCCAGCAGCTCATCCGGGACAGTAACCTACGAGCAGTACTTC.

The chain uses TRBV19 and TRBJ2-5, with D perhaps being TRBD1 or TRBD2 (6 bases each). The germline gives CDR1 LNHDA, CDR2 SQIVND (reference sequence). V lost 5 bases, J lost 4 bases, and 20 bases lay in between. The CDR3 covers 16 residues. The CDR3, as DNA: TGTGCCAGTAGTTCCGACGGGGGCCCCTTAGGAGAGACCCAGTACTTC. Amino acids: CASSSDGGPLGETQYF.

The rearrangement uses TRBV4-2 and TRBJ2-3; TRBD2 aligns across 12 bases. The germline V gene has CDR1 LGHNA and CDR2 YNFKEQ. This CDR3 comprises 16 residues. V dropped 4 bases and J dropped 6; count of bases not matched to a gene: 8. The CDR3 sequence: CASSPGLAGVRDTQYF. The CDR3 nucleotides read TGTGCCAGCAGCCCGGGACTAGCGGGTGTACGGGATACGCAGTATTTT.

The chain recombines TRBV2 with TRBJ2-3, with D unclear. Per germline, CDR1 SNHLY and CDR2 FYNNEI. The CDR3 is 15 amino acids. Trimming took off 6 bases at V and 4 bases at J, with 17 bases between the two ends. CDR3 sequence (DNA): TGTGCCAGCAGGTCGGCTAGTGGATCTGCAGATACGCAGTATTTT. It is translated as CASRSASGSADTQYF.

This clone is a singleton in its sample. The chain uses TRBV28 and TRBJ2-1; 15 nucleotides line up with TRBD2. Germline CDR1 MDHEN, CDR2 SYDVKM. The length of the CDR3 is 17 residues. J gave up 12 bases and V 5 bases, and 14 bases lay outside the gene matches. CDR3 sequence: CASSTPGLAGGPLGQFF. For the CDR3, the DNA is TGTGCCAGCAGTACCCCGGGACTAGCGGGAGGTCCCCTGGGGCAGTTCTTC.

As regards this clone: In the same sample, other DNA sequences code for this CDR3. The J gene is TRBJ2-1, the V gene TRBV6-5; 10 positions agree with TRBD1. CDR1 and CDR2 (germline): MNHEY, SVGAGI. The V segment lost 6 bases and the J segment 2 bases; nucleotides outside the gene matches: 4. The CDR3 contains 15 residues. The CDR3 DNA reads TGTGCCAGCAGCCCCGGGACAGGGGCCTACAATGAGCAGTTCTTC. This gives the protein CASSPGTGAYNEQFF.

This chain joins TRBV27 and TRBJ2-7, with D tentatively TRBD1 (6 bases). Trimming removed 5 bases from V and 3 bases from J, with 17 bases in between. Germline CDR1 reads MNHEY; CDR2 reads SMNVEV (reference sequence). The CDR3 is 15 residues long. CDR3 bases: TGTGCCAGCAGTCCGGACAGCCAAGGGGACTACGAGCAGTACTTC. Amino acid sequence: CASSPDSQGDYEQYF.

The CDR3 sequence: CASTSGADTQYF. In nucleotides, the CDR3 is TGTGCCAGCACTAGTGGCGCAGATACGCAGTATTTT. The chain joins TRBV6-6 to TRBJ2-3, with D unclear. This CDR3 spans 12 amino acids. V dropped 7 bases and J dropped 4 bases, with 9 bases sitting between them. CDR1 is MNHNY and CDR2 is SVGAGI in the germline V gene (reference sequence).

This chain uses TRBV11-2 with TRBJ2-1; D is uncertain. The ends were cut back, 1 base at V and 8 bases at J, with 21 bases in the middle. The CDR3 is made up of 17 amino acids. CDR1 is SGHAT, CDR2 FQNNGV, per germline. The CDR3: CASSLVVFRSGEHEQFF. The CDR3 region has the DNA TGTGCCAGCAGCTTAGTGGTATTTCGGTCCGGAGAACATGAGCAGTTCTTC. Based on the CDR3 plus reference TRBV11-2 and TRBJ2-1, the full variable domain is EAGVAQSPRYKIIEKRQSVAFWCNPISGHATLYWYQQILGQGPKLLIQFQNNGVVDDSQLPKDRFSAERLKGVDSTLKIQPAKLEDSAVYLCASSLVVFRSGEHEQFFGPGTRLTVL.

This clone was counted between two and nine times. J is TRBJ1-2 and V is TRBV7-9, with D tentatively TRBD1 (5 bases). The V gene lost 0 bases and the J gene lost 6 bases, with 11 bases spanning the gap. The CDR3 totals 14 residues. Germline V lookup: CDR1 SEHNR, CDR2 FQNEAQ (reference sequence). The CDR3 region is CASSLAGPSHGYTF. CDR3 bases: TGTGCCAGCAGCTTAGCGGGGCCCAGCCATGGCTACACCTTC.

The genes are TRBV28 and TRBJ2-7, with 9 bases matching TRBD1. Germline V CDR1 and CDR2: MDHEN, SYDVKM. The CDR3 runs 13 residues. For the CDR3, the DNA is TGTGCGGTCCGGGACAGGGCCTTCGTCGAGCAGTACTTC. Protein sequence: CAVRDRAFVEQYF.

The rearrangement uses TRBV19 and TRBJ1-5, with no clear D. The CDR3 consists of 13 residues. Deletions cut 3 bases from V and 6 bases from J, with 9 bases between. Per germline, CDR1 LNHDA and CDR2 SQIVND (reference sequence). The DNA of the CDR3 is TGTGCCAGTAGTATCTGGATGTCTCAGCCCCAGCATTTT. Translated: CASSIWMSQPQHF.

DNA for the CDR3: TGTGCCAGCAGGAAAAGCGGGAGGGCCTATGCCGGCTACGAGCAGTACTTC. Translation gives CASRKSGRAYAGYEQYF. The genes are TRBV7-2 and TRBJ2-7; TRBD2 matches 10 bases. Germline CDR1 reads SGHTA; CDR2 reads FQGNSA. The J segment lost 3 bases and the V segment lost 6 bases, leaving 14 bases of the junction unmatched. The CDR3 runs 17 residues. Complete variable domain (other parts from reference TRBV7-2 and TRBJ2-7): GAGVSQSPSNKVTEKGKDVELRCDPISGHTALYWYRQSLGQGLEFLIYFQGNSAPDKSGLPSDRFSAERTGGSVSTLTIQRTQQEDSAVYLCASRKSGRAYAGYEQYFGPGTRLTVT.

The chain employs TRBV4-1 and TRBJ2-1; D possibly corresponds to TRBD2 (5 bases). The CDR3 sequence is 15 residues long. Trimming removed 1 base at V and 6 bases at J, with 13 bases between. Looked up from germline, CDR1 is MGHRA and CDR2 is YSYEKL. The CDR3 DNA sequence: TGCGCCAGCAGCCAAGTAAATCGGGGTTCCAATGAGCAGTTCTTC. Translation gives CASSQVNRGSNEQFF.

This clone was seen only once. The chain employs TRBV19 and TRBJ2-5; no clear D gene. This CDR3 comprises 14 residues. Germline V CDR1 and CDR2: LNHDA, SQIVND (reference sequence). V shed 0 bases and J shed 0 bases, with 5 bases lying between them. The CDR3 protein is CASSIEGYQETQYF. The CDR3 DNA reads TGTGCCAGTAGTATAGAGGGGTACCAAGAGACCCAGTACTTC.

The V gene is TRBV4-3, the J gene TRBJ1-2; 11 positions match TRBD1. The CDR3 sequence is 19 residues long. Germline loops: CDR1 LGHNA, CDR2 YSLEER. With V trimmed by 1 base and J by 6 bases, 16 bases remained unmatched. In DNA form, the CDR3 reads TGCGCCAGCAGCCAAGCGACAATATCCGGTGGACAGGGGGCAAATGGCTACACCTTC. Protein: CASSQATISGGQGANGYTF.